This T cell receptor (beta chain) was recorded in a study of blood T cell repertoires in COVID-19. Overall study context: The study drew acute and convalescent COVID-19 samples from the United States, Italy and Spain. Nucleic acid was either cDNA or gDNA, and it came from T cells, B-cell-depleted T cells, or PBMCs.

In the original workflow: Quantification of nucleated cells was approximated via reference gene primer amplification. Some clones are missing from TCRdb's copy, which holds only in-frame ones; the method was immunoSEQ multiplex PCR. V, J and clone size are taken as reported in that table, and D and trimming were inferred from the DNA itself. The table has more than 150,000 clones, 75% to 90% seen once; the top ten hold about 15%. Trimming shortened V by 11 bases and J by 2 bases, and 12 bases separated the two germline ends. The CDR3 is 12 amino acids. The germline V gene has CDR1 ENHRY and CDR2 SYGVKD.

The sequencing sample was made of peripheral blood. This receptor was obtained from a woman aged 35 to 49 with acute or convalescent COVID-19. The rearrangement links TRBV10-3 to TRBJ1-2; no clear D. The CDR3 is CASNRDNYGYTF. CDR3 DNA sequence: TGTGCCTCAAACAGAGACAACTATGGCTACACCTTC.